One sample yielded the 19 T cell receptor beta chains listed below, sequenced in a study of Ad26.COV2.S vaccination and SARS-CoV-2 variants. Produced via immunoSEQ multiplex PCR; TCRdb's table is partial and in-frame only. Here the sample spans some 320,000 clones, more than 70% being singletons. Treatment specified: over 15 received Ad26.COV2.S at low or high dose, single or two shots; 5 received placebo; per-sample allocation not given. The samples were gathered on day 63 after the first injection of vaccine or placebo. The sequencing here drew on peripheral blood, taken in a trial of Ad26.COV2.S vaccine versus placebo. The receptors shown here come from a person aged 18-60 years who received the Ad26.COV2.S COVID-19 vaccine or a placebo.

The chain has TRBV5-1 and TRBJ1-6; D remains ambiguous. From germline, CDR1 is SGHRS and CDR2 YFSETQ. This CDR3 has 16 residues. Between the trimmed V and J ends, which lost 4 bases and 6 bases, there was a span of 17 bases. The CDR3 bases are TGCGCCAGCAGCAGGGAAGGGTTAGGGCTTAATTCACCCCTCCACTTT. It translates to CASSREGLGLNSPLHF.

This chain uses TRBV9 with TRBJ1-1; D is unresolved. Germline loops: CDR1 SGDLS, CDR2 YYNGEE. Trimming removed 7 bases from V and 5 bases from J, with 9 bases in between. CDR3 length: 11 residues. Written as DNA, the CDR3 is TGTGCCAGCGCCTCGGGGACTGAAGCTTTCTTT. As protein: CASASGTEAFF. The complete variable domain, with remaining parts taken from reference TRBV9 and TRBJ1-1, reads DSGVTQTPKHLITATGQRVTLRCSPRSGDLSVYWYQQSLDQGLQFLIQYYNGEERAKGNILERFSAQQFPDLHSELNLSSLELGDSALYFCASASGTEAFFGQGTRLTVV.

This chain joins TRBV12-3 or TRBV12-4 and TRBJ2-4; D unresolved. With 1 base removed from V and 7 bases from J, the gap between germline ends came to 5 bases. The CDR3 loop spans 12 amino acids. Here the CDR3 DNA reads TGTGCCAGCAGTTTAGGGACGAACATTCAGTACTTC. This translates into CASSLGTNIQYF.

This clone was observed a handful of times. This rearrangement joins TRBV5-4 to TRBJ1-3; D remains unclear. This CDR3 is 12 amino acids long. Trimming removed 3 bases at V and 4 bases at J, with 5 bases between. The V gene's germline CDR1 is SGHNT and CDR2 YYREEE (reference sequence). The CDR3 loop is CASSSQGNTIYF. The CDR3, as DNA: TGTGCCAGCAGCTCACAGGGAAACACCATATATTTT.

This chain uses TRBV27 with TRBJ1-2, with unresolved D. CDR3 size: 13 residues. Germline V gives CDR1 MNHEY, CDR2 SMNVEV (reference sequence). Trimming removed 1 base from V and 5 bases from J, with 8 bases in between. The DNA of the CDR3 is TGTGCCAGCAGTTTATGGCCGGGATATGGCTACACCTTC. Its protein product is CASSLWPGYGYTF.

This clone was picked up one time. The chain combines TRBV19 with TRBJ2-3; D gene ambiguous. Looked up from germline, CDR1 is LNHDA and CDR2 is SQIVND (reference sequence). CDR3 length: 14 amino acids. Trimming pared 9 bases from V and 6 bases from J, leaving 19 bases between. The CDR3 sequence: CASQRDLIADTQYF. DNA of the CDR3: TGTGCCAGCCAACGCGATTTAATTGCGGATACGCAGTATTTT. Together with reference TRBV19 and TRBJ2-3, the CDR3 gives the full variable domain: DGGITQSPKYLFRKEGQNVTLSCEQNLNHDAMYWYRQDPGQGLRLIYYSQIVNDFQKGDIAEGYSVSREKKESFPLTVTSAQKNPTAFYLCASQRDLIADTQYFGPGTRLTVL.

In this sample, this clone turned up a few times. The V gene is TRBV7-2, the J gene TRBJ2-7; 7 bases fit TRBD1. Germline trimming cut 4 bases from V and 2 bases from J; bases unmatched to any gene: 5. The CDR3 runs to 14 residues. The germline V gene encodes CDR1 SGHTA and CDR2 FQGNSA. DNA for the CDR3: TGTGCCAGCAGCTCAGGGGACAGCCCCTACGAGCAGTACTTC. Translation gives CASSSGDSPYEQYF.

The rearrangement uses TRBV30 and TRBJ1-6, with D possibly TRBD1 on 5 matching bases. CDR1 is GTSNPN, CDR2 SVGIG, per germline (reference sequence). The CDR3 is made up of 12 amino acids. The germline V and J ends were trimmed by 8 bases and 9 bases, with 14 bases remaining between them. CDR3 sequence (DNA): TGTGCCCACTCGAGGGACGGTTCACCCCTCCACTTT. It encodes CAHSRDGSPLHF.

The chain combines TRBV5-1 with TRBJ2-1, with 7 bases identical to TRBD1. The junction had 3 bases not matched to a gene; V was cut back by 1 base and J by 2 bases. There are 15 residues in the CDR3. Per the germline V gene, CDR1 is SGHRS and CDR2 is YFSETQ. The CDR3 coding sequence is TGCGCCAGCAGCTTGTTAGGGACAGCCTACAATGAGCAGTTCTTC. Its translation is CASSLLGTAYNEQFF.

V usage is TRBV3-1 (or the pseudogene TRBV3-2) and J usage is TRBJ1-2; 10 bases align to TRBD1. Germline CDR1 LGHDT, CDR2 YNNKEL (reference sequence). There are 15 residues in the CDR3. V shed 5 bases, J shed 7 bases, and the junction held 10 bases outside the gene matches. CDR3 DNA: TGTGCCAGCAGCTCCCGGGACAGGGGCCAGGGTGGCTACACCTTC. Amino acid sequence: CASSSRDRGQGGYTF.

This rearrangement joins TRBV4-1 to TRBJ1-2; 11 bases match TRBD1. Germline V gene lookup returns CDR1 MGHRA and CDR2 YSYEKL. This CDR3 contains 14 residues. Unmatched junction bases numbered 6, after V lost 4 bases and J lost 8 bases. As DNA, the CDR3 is TGCGCCAGCAGCCCCCGGGACAGGGGGACGGGCTACACCTTC. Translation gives CASSPRDRGTGYTF.

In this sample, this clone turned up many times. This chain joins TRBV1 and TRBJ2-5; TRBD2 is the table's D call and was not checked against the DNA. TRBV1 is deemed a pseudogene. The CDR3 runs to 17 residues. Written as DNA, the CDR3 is TGCACCAGCAGCCAAGATCAGGGTAGCGGGGACCAAGAGACCCAGTACTTC. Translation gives CTSSQDQGSGDQETQYF.

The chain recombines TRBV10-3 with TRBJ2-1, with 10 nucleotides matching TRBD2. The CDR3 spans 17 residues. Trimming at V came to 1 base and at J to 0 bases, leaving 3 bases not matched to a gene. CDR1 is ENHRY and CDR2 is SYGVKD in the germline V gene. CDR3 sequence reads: CAISEYSGGASYNEQFF. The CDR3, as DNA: TGTGCCATCAGTGAGTACAGCGGGGGGGCCTCCTACAATGAGCAGTTCTTC.

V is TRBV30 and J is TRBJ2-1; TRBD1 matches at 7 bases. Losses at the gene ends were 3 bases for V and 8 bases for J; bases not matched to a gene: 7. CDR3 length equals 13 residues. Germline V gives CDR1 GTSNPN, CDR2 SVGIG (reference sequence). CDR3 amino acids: CAWSSGQVHEQFF. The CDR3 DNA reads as TGTGCCTGGAGCTCCGGACAGGTCCATGAGCAGTTCTTC.

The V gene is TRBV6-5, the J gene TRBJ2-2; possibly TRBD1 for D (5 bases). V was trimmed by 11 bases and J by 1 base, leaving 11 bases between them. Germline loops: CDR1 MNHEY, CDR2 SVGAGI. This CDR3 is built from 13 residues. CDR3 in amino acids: CAGQDRNTGELFF. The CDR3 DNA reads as TGTGCCGGGCAAGACAGGAACACCGGGGAGCTGTTTTTT.

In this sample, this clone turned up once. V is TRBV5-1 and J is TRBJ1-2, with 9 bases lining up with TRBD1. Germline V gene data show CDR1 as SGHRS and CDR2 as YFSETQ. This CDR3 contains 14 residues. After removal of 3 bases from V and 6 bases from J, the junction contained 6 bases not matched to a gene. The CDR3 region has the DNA TGCGCCAGCAGCTCAAGACAGGGGGAGAATGGCTACACCTTC. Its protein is CASSSRQGENGYTF. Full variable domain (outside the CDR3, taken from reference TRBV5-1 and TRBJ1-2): KAGVTQTPRYLIKTRGQQVTLSCSPISGHRSVSWYQQTPGQGLQFLFEYFSETQRNKGNFPGRFSGRQFSNSRSEMNVSTLELGDSALYLCASSSRQGENGYTFGSGTRLTVV.

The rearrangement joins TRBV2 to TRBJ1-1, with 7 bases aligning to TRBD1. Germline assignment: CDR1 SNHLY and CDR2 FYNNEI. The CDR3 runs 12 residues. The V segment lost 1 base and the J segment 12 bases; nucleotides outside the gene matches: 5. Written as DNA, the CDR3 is TGTGCCAGCAGTGAAGGGAGTAGGGGGCCTTTCTTT. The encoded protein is CASSEGSRGPFF.

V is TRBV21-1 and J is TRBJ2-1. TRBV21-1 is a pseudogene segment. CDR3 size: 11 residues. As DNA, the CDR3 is TGTGCCAGTCCCCCAAGTGGTGAGCAGTTCTTC. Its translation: CASPPSGEQFF.

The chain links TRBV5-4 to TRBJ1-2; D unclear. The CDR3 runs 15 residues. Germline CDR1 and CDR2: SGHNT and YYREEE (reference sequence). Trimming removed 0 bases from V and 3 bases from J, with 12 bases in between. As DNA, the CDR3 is TGTGCCAGCAGCTTGGCCCTCAATTCGGACTATGGCTACACCTTC. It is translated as CASSLALNSDYGYTF.